This entry concerns a single T cell receptor beta chain. Antigen unknown. This specimen comes from a study of T-cell memory formation after mild COVID-19. Overall study results and limits: Clones contracting over day 15 to 85 were CD4/CD8 balanced, with later expanders leaning CD4+.

Using constant-segment primers, 5'RACE produced TCR alpha and TCR beta cDNA libraries carrying sample barcodes and UMIs. TCRdb re-called the 5' RACE reads with MiXCR, one entry per CDR3 protein. The sample has some 600,000 distinct CDR3 sequences, about 18% seen once; the top ten hold around 7.8%. Trimming removed 4 bases at V and 2 bases at J, with 11 bases between. The CDR3 consists of 14 residues. CDR1 is LGHDT and CDR2 is YNNKEL in the germline V gene (reference sequence). The gene calls are TRBV3-1 and TRBJ2-5; D gene ambiguous. The sequence was collected from an adult woman who had mild COVID-19 (a few samples of this study predate the infection). Cell type and time point are not known. The sequenced sample was PBMCs or a T cell subset sorted from them (not recorded which). CDR3 coding DNA: TGTGCCAGCAGCCCCAGCACACTTCAAGAGACCCAGTACTTC. The encoded protein is CASSPSTLQETQYF.